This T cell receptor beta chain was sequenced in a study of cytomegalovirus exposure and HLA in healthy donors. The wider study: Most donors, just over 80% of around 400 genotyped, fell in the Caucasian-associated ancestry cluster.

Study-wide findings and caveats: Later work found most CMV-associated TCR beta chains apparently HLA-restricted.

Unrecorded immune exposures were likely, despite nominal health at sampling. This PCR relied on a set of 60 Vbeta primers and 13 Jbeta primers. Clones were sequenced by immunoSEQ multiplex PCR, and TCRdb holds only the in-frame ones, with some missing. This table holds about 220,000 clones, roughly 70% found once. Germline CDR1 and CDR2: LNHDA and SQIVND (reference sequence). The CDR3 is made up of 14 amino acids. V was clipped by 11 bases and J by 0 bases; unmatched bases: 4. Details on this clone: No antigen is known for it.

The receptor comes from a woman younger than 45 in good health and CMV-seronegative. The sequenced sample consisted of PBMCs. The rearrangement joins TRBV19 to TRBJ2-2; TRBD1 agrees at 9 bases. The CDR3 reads CAARDRANTGELFF. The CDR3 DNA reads TGTGCCGCCCGGGACAGGGCGAACACCGGGGAGCTGTTTTTT.